This paragraph covers one T cell receptor beta chain sequence. The protocol was immunoSEQ multiplex PCR, while the TCRdb copy is restricted to in-frame clones and leaves out a portion. The sample lists about 130,000 clones, less than 90% occurring once. These data come from a study of cytotoxic CD8 clonotypes in ibrutinib-treated CLL. J lost 0 bases, V lost 4 bases, and 7 bases had no gene match. CDR3 length: 16 amino acids. Germline CDR1 and CDR2: SGHRS and YFSETQ. This chain uses TRBV5-1 with TRBJ2-1; 7 bases line up with TRBD1. This TCR came from a human donor with chronic lymphocytic leukemia. The sequencing used PBMCs, collected after 24 months of ibrutinib treatment. The CDR3 region has the DNA TGCGCCAGCAGCGTCCGACAGGGCGTCTCCTACAATGAGCAGTTCTTC. Its translation: CASSVRQGVSYNEQFF.